This T cell receptor beta chain was identified in a study of response to subunit inactivated influenza vaccine. With 3 bases removed from V and 3 bases from J, the gap between germline ends came to 6 bases. Germline V gives CDR1 MGHDK, CDR2 SYGVNS. The CDR3 runs 13 residues. From the RT-PCR reads, TCRdb called clonotypes with MiXCR, one entry per CDR3 protein. The sample includes around 850,000 distinct CDR3 sequences, approximately 17% seen only once; the top ten take about a tenth. The sequence was obtained from a man aged 50-60 years who received an inactivated influenza vaccine. The chain joins TRBV25-1 to TRBJ2-1; D is ambiguous. The sample consisted of PBMCs from blood, taken around 5 days after vaccination. CDR3: CASSDQVYNEQFF. CDR3 in DNA: TGTGCCAGCAGTGATCAGGTCTACAATGAGCAGTTCTTC.